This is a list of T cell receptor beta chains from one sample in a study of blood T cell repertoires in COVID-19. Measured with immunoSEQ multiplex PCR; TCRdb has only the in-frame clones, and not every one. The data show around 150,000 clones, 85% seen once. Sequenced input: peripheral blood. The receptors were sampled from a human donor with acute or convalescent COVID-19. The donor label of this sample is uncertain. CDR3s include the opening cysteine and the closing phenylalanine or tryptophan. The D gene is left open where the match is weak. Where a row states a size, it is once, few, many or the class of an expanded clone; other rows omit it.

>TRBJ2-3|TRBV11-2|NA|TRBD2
TGTGCCAGCAGCCCCCTGAGAGCGGGGTCAGATACGCAGTATTTT
CASSPLRAGSDTQYF
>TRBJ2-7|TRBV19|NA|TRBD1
TGTGCCAGTAGTATCGAAAGGGGGCTTGAATTTATGCAGTACTTC
CASSIERGLEFMQYF
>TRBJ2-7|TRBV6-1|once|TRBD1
TGTGCCAGCAGTGTCTCCGGACAGGGTGTGTTAACCTACGAGCAGTACTTC
CASSVSGQGVLTYEQYF
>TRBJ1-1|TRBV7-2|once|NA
TGTGCCAGCAGCTTGGGCGTGGGTGAAGCTTTCTTT
CASSLGVGEAFF
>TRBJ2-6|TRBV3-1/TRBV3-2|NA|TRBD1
TGTGCCAGCAGCCCGTCGGGACAGGGCTGGGCCAACGTCCTGACTTTC
CASSPSGQGWANVLTF
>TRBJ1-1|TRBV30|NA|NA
TGTGCCTGGAGAGGAGCTCAGAGGACTGAAGCTTTCTTT
CAWRGAQRTEAFF
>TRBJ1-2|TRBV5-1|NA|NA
TGCGCCAGCAGCTTGAACACAGGCTCCACTAACTATGGCTACACCTTC
CASSLNTGSTNYGYTF
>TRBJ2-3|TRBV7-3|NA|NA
TGTGCCAGCAGCTTAGGCTACAGGCCAGATACGCAGTATTTT
CASSLGYRPDTQYF
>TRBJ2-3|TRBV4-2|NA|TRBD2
TGTGCCAGCAGCCAAGAAGGCAGCGGGGGGTTTGGAGATACGCAGTATTTT
CASSQEGSGGFGDTQYF
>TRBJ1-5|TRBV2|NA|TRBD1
TGTGCCAGCAGTCGGGACAGGGCCCAGCCCCAGCATTTT
CASSRDRAQPQHF
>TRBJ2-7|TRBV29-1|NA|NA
TGCAGCGTTGAGACCGGGGGAGAATCCTACGAGCAGTACTTC
CSVETGGESYEQYF
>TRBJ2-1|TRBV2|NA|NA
TGTGCCAGCAGTGGGCAGGACAGTCTTAACAATGAGCAGTTCTTC
CASSGQDSLNNEQFF
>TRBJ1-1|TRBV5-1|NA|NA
TGCGCCAGCAGCCTTCCCGGACAACCCAACACTGAAGCTTTCTTT
CASSLPGQPNTEAFF
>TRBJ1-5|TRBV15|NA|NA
TGTGCCACCAGCAGACCGCTAGGGGGTCCCAATCAGCCCCAGCATTTT
CATSRPLGGPNQPQHF
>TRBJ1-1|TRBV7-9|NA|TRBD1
TGTGCCAGCAGCTTAGCCGGGACAGGGGGCATTGTTGAAGCTTTCTTT
CASSLAGTGGIVEAFF
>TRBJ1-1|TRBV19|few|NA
TGTGCCAGCTCGACAGGACCGGCGGGTACTGAAGCTTTCTTT
CASSTGPAGTEAFF
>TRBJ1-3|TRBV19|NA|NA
TGTGCCAGTAGTATATTGGACAGTCTCTCTGGAAACACCATATATTTT
CASSILDSLSGNTIYF
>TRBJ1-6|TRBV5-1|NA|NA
TGCGCCAGCAGCGACGACGGAGGGTATAATTCACCCCTCCACTTT
CASSDDGGYNSPLHF
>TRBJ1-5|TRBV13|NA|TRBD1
TGTGCCAGCAGCTTACAGGGGGCCAGTCAGCCCCAGCATTTT
CASSLQGASQPQHF
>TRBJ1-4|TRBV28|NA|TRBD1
TGTGCCAGCAGTTCGACTGGACAGGGGAGCAATGAAAAACTGTTTTTT
CASSSTGQGSNEKLFF
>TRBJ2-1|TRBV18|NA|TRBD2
TGTGCCAGCTCGCCTAGCGGGGAAAACAATGAGCAGTTCTTC
CASSPSGENNEQFF
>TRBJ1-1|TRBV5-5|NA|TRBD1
TGTGCCAGCAGCCCGGGAACAGGGGCGAACACTGAAGCTTTCTTT
CASSPGTGANTEAFF
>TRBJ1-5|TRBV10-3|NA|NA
TGTGCCATCAGTGAGCCTGGAGGAACTAGCAATCAGCCCCAGCATTTT
CAISEPGGTSNQPQHF
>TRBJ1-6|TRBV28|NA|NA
TGTGCCAGCAGTCCGGACAGCGTGAATTCACCCCTCCACTTT
CASSPDSVNSPLHF
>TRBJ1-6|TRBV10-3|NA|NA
TGTGCCATCAGTGAGAAAGGGGTGAATAATTCACCCCTCCACTTT
CAISEKGVNNSPLHF